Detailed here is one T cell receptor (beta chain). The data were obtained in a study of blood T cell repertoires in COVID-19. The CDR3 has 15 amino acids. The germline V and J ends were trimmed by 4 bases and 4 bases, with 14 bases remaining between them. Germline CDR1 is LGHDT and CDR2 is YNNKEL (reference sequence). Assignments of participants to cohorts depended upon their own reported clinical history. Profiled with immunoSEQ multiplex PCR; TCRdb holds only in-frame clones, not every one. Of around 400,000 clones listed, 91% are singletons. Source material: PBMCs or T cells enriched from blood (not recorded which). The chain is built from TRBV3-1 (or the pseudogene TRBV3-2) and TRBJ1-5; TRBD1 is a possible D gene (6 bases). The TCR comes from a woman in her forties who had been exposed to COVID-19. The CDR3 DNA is TGTGCCAGCAGCCCGCCGGGACACTTGAATCAGCCCCAGCATTTT. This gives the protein CASSPPGHLNQPQHF.